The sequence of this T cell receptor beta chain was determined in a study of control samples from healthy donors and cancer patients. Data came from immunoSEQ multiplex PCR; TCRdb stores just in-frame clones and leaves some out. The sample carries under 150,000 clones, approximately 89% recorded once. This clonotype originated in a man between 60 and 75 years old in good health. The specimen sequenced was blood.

The CDR3 DNA is TGTGCCAGTAGTGACATAGGAGGCACTGAAGCTTTCTTT. This codes for CASSDIGGTEAFF. V is TRBV19 and J is TRBJ1-1; no clear D. Trimming stripped 5 bases from V and 4 bases from J, with 11 bases between. The CDR3 covers 13 residues. The V gene's germline CDR1 is LNHDA and CDR2 SQIVND (reference sequence).